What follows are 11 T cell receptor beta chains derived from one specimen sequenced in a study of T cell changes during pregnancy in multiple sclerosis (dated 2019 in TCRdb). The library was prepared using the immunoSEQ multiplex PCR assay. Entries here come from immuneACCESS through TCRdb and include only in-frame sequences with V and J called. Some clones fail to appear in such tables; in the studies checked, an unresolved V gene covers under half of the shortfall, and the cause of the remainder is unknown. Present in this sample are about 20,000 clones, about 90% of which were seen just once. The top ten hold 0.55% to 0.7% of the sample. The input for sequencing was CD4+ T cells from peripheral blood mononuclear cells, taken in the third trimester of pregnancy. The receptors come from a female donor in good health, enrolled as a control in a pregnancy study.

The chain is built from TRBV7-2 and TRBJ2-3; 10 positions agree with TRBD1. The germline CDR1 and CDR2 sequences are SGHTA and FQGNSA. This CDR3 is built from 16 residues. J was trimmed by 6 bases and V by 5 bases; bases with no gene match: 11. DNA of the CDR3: TGTGCCAGCAGCCCCCCGCCGGGACAGGGGAGGGATACGCAGTATTTT. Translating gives CASSPPPGQGRDTQYF.

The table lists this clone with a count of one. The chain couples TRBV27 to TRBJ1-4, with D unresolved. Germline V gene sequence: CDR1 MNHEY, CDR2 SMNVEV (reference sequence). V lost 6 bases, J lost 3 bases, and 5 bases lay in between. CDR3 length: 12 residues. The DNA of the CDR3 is TGTGCCAGCAGATCAGCTAATGAAAAACTGTTTTTT. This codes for CASRSANEKLFF.

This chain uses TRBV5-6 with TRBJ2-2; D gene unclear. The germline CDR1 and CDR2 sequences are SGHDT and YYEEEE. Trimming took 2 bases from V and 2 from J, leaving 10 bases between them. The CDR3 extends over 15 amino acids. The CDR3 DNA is TGTGCCAGCAGCTTTCTAACGGTCAACACCGGGGAGCTGTTTTTT. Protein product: CASSFLTVNTGELFF.

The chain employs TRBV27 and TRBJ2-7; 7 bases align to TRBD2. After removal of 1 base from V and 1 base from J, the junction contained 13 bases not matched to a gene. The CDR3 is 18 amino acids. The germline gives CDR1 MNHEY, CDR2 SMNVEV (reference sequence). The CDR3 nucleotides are TGTGCCAGCAGTTTATATTGGGAGCGGGATCCTAGTTCCTACGAGCAGTACTTC. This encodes CASSLYWERDPSSYEQYF.

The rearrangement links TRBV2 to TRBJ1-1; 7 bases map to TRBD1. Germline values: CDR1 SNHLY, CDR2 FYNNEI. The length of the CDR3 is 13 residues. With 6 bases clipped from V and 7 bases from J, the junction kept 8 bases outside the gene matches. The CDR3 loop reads CASSYYRQGEAFF. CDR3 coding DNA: TGTGCCAGCAGCTATTACAGACAGGGTGAAGCTTTCTTT.

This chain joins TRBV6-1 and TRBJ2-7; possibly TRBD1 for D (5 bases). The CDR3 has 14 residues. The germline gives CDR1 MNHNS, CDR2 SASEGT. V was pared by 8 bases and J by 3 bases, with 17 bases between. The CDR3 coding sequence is TGTGCCAGCTCCTCAAGGGGCCAGTACTACGAGCAGTACTTC. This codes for CASSSRGQYYEQYF.

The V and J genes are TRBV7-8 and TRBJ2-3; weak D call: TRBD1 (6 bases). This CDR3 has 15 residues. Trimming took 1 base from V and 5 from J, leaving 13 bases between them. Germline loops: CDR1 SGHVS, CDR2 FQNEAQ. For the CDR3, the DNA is TGTGCCAGCAGCTTAGGTACAGGGCCAGGAGATACGCAGTATTTT. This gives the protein CASSLGTGPGDTQYF.

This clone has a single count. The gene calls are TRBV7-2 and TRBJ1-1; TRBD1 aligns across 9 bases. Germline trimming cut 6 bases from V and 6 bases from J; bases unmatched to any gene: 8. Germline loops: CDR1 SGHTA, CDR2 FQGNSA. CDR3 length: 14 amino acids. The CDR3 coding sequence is TGTGCCAGCAGTCGACAGGGGGTAAACTCTGAAGCTTTCTTT. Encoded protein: CASSRQGVNSEAFF.

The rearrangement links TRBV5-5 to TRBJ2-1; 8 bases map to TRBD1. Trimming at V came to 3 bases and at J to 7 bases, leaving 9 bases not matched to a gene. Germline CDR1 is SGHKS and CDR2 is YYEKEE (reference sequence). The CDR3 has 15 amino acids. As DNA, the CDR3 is TGTGCCAGCAGCTCCTCAGGGGGCTGGTCGAATGAGCAGTTCTTC. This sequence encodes CASSSSGGWSNEQFF.

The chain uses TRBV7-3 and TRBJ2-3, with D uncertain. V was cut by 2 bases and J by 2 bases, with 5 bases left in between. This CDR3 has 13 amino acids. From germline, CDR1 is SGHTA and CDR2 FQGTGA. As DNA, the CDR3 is TGTGCCAGCAGCTTAGAACTCACAGATACGCAGTATTTT. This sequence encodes CASSLELTDTQYF.

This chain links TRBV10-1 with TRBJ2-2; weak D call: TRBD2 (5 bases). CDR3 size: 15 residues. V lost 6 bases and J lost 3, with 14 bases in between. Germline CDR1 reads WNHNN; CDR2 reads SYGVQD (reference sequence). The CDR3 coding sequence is TGCGCCAGCAGCCCGGGGTCAGTTTACACCGGGGAGCTGTTTTTT. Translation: CASSPGSVYTGELFF.